This T cell receptor beta chain was recorded in a study of T cell responses to AZD1222 COVID-19 vaccine. TCRdb's table, derived via immunoSEQ multiplex PCR, lists solely in-frame clones and lacks some. This table holds roughly 110,000 clones, nearly 90% found once. Trimming took 7 bases from V and 3 from J; bases not matched to a gene: 4. The germline gives CDR1 SQVTM, CDR2 ANQGSEA. CDR3 length: 13 residues. The starting material was peripheral blood, obtained 28 days after the second AZD1222 dose. The origin of this receptor is an adult who received the AZD1222 COVID-19 vaccine. This chain connects TRBV29-1 to TRBJ2-7; TRBD2 matches at 12 bases. CDR3 region: CSARLAGDYEQYF. Here the CDR3 DNA reads TGCAGCGCCCGACTAGCGGGGGACTACGAGCAGTACTTC.